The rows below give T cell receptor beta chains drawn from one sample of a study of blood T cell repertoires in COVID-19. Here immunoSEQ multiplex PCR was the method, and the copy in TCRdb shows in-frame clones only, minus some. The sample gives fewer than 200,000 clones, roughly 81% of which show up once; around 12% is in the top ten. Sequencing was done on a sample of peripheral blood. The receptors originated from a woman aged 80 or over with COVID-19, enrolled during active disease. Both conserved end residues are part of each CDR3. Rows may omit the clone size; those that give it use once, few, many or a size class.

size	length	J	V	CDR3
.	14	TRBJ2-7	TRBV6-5	CASSNSGGVDEQYF
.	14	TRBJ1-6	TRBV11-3	CASSFGRADSPLHF
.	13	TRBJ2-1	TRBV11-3	CASSPGPYNEQFF
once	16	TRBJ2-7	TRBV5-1	CASSTGLAGGPYEQYF
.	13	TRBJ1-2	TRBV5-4	CASTYSLSYGYTF
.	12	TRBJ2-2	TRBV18	CASSPGSVELFF
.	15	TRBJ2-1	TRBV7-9	CASSRLANSYNEQFF
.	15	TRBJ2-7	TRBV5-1	CASSTGTVGSYEQYF
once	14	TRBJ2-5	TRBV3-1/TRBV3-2	CASSSIAAQETQYF
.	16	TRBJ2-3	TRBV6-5	CASSYKREGPTDTQYF
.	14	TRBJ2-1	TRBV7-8	CASSLIGSSNEQFF
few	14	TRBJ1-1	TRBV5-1	CASSLEHAGTEAFF
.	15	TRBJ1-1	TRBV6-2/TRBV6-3	CASSFWTGMDTEAFF
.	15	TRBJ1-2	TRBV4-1	CASSQDIVRGHGYTF
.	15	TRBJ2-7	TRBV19	CASKVRASGPYEQYF
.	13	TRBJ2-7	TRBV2	CASSVETGREQYF
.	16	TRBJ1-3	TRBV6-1	CASSGDRRSSGNTIYF
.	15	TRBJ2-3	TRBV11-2	CASSFTDSSTDTQYF
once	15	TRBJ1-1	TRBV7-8	CASSSRTGGPTEAFF
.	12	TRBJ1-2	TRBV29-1	CSVEGQGRQASF
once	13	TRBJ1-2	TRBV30	CAWSVEVDWGYTF
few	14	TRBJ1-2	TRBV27	CASSRSTEPYGYTF
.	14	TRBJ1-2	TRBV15	CANEPERGGGGYTF
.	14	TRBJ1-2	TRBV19	CATTGQGNGYGYTF
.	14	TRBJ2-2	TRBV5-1	CASSLGQGAGELFF
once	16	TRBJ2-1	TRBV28	CASRGRGGSSYNEQFF
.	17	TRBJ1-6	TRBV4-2	CASSPSGADRSYSPLHF
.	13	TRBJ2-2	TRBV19	CASSITDTGELFF
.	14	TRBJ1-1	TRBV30	CAWRAGHSNTEAFF
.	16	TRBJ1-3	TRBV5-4	CASSLGGARGGNTIYF
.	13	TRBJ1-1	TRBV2	CASSRGLVTEAFF
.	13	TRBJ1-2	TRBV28	CASSFLGFYGYTF
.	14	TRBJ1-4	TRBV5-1	CASSLQQGNEKLFF
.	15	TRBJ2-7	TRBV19	CASSIVLVADYEQYF
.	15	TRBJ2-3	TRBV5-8	CASSPRDSRTDTQYF
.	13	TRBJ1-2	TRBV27	CASSLRGNYGYTF
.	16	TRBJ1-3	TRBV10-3	CATGTMPHSGGNTIYF
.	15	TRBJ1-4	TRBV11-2	CASSLVGGAGEKLFF
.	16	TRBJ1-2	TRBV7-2	CASSLGAGTGAYGYTF
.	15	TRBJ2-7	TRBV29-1	CSVEDRVSGNYEQYF
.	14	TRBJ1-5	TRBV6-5	CASSSRGRGQPQHF
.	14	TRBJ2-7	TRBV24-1	CATSATGGGYEQYF
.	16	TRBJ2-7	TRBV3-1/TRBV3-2	CASSRRTSGSFYEQYF
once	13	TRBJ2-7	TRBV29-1	CSVGTSGTYEQYF
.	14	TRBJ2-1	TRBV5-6	CASSFWRGANEQFF
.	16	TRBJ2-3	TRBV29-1	CSVEDRVSTSTDTQYF
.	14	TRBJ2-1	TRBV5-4	CASRPGQTYNEQFF
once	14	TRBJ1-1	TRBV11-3	CASSLDLTGTEAFF
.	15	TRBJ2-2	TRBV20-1	CSASLAGKNTGELFF
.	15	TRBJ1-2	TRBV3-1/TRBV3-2	CASSQEGDPFYGYTF
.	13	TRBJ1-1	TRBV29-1	CSVALGAYTEAFF
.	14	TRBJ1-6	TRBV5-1	CASSLAGISGTLHF
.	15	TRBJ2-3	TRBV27	CASSPIRTSPDTQYF
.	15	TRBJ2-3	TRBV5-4	CASSLVLGGVDTQYF
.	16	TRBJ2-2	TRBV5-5	CASSNGLSGSKGELFF